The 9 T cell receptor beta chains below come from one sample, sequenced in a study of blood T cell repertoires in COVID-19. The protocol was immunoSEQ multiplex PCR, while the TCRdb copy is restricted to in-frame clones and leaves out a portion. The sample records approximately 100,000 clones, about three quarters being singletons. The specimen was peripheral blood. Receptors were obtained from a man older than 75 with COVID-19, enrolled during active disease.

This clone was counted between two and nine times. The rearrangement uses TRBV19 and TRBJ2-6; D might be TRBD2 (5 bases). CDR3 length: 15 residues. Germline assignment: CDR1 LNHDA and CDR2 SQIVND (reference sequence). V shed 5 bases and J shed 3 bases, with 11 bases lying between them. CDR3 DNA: TGTGCCAGTAGTGACGGGGTTAGTGGGGCCAACGTCCTGACTTTC. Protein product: CASSDGVSGANVLTF. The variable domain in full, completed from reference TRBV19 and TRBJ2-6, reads DGGITQSPKYLFRKEGQNVTLSCEQNLNHDAMYWYRQDPGQGLRLIYYSQIVNDFQKGDIAEGYSVSREKKESFPLTVTSAQKNPTAFYLCASSDGVSGANVLTFGAGSRLTVL.

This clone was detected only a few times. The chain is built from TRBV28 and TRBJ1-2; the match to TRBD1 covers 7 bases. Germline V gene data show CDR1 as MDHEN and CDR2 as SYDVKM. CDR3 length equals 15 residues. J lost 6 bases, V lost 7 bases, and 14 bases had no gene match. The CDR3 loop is CASTFNPKGADGYTF. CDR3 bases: TGTGCCAGCACCTTCAACCCCAAGGGGGCGGATGGCTACACCTTC.

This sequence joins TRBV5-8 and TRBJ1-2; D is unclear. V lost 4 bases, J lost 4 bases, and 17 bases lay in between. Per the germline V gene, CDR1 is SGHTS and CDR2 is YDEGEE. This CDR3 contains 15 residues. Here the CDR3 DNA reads TGTGCCAGCAGCCTGCCGAGAGGGTTAGGCTATGGCTACACCTTC. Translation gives CASSLPRGLGYGYTF. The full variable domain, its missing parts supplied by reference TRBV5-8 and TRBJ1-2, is EAGVTQSPTHLIKTRGQQATLRCSPISGHTSVYWYQQALGLGLQFLLWYDEGEERNRGNFPPRFSGRQFPNYSSELNVNALELEDSALYLCASSLPRGLGYGYTFGSGTRLTVV.

The CDR3 sequence is CASTVAGGTGGNQPQHF. CDR3 sequence (DNA): TGTGCCAGCACCGTAGCAGGGGGGACAGGGGGCAATCAGCCCCAGCATTTT. J is TRBJ1-5 and V is TRBV28, with TRBD1 matching over 10 bases. Germline V gene lookup returns CDR1 MDHEN and CDR2 SYDVKM. The CDR3 length is 17 residues. Trimming at V came to 7 bases and at J to 2 bases, leaving 11 bases not matched to a gene.

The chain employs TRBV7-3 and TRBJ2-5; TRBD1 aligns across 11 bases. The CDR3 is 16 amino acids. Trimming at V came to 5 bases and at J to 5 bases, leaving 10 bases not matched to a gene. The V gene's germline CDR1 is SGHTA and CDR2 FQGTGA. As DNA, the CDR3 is TGTGCCAGCAGCGTTTCCGGACAGGGGGCTTCGGAGACCCAGTACTTC. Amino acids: CASSVSGQGASETQYF.

The CDR3 loop reads CAWSVSRETQYF. The CDR3, as DNA: TGTGCCTGGAGTGTTAGTCGGGAGACCCAGTACTTC. The chain is built from TRBV30 and TRBJ2-5; no clear D. Germline values: CDR1 GTSNPN, CDR2 SVGIG (reference sequence). The CDR3 is 12 residues long. The germline V and J ends were trimmed by 0 bases and 5 bases, with 7 bases remaining between them.

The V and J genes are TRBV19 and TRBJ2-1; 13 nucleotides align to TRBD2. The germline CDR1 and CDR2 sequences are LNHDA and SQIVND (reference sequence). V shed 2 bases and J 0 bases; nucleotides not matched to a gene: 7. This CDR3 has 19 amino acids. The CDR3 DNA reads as TGTGCCAGTAGTATAAGGACTAGCGGGAGTACCCACTCCTACAATGAGCAGTTCTTC. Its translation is CASSIRTSGSTHSYNEQFF.

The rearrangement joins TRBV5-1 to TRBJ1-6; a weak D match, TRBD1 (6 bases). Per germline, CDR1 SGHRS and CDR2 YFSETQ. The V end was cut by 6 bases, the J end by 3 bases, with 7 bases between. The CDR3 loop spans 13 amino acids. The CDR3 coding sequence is TGCGCCAGCAAGGACAGCTATAATTCACCCCTCCACTTT. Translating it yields CASKDSYNSPLHF.

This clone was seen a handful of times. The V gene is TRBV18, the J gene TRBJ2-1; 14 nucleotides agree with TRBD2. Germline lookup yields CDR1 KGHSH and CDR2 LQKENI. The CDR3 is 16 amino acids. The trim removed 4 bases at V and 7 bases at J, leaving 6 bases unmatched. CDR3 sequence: CASSRGLAGVVNEQFF. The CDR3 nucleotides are TGTGCCAGCTCACGGGGACTAGCGGGAGTAGTAAATGAGCAGTTCTTC.